This is a list of T cell receptor beta chains from one sample in a study of blood T cell repertoires in COVID-19. Repertoires were generated with immunoSEQ multiplex PCR, while TCRdb's copy carries only in-frame clones and drops some. The sample carries about 70,000 clones, more than 80% recorded once. The source material was peripheral blood. Receptors originate from an elderly man with acute or convalescent COVID-19. The CDR3 runs from the conserved cysteine through the conserved F or W. Each record gives: clone size, D gene, V gene, J gene, CDR3 DNA, CDR3 protein. The D gene is left open where the match is weak. Where a row states a size, it is once, few, many or the class of an expanded clone; other rows omit it.

NA	TRBD2	TRBV7-9	TRBJ2-2	TGTGCCAGCAGACCCAGACTAGCGGGAGGCCCGAACACCGGGGAGCTGTTTTTT	CASRPRLAGGPNTGELFF
NA	TRBD1	TRBV7-2	TRBJ2-2	TGTGCCAGCAGCCCCCGGGACAGGGGGACGACCGGGGAGCTGTTTTTT	CASSPRDRGTTGELFF
NA	TRBD1	TRBV5-1	TRBJ2-3	TGCGCCAGCAGCTTGGACCCCTCCGGACAGGCAGATACGCAGTATTTT	CASSLDPSGQADTQYF
once	NA	TRBV6-7	TRBJ1-6	TGTGCCAGCTGGGGCGCTAGACAGGAGATTTTATCACCCCTCCACTTT	CASWGARQEILSPLHF
NA	TRBD2	TRBV20-1	TRBJ2-1	TGCAGTGCTAGTACCTCCGGGACTAGCGGGTTGGGTTCCTACAATGAGCAGTTCTTC	CSASTSGTSGLGSYNEQFF
NA	NA	TRBV6-2/TRBV6-3	TRBJ2-7	TGTGCCAGCAGTTATGGCCACTACGAGCAGTACTTC	CASSYGHYEQYF
NA	NA	TRBV6-5	TRBJ1-1	TGTGCCAGCAGCTTCCAGGCGGGAGGCACTGAAGCTTTCTTT	CASSFQAGGTEAFF
NA	NA	TRBV4-3	TRBJ1-6	TGCGCCAGCAGCCAAGACTCGGGGGGCCCTTATAATTCACCCCTCCACTTT	CASSQDSGGPYNSPLHF
NA	TRBD1	TRBV5-1	TRBJ1-2	TGCGCCAGCAGCTTGGGGGGCACAGGGGACTCTAACTATGGCTACACCTTC	CASSLGGTGDSNYGYTF
once	TRBD2	TRBV11-1	TRBJ2-3	TGTGCCAGCAGCTTGGGACTAGCGGGGGACACAGATACGCAGTATTTT	CASSLGLAGDTDTQYF
NA	NA	TRBV7-9	TRBJ2-1	TGTGCCAGCAGCTTTTTAGCGGATGAGCAGTTCTTC	CASSFLADEQFF
NA	NA	TRBV5-5	TRBJ1-6	TGTGCCAGCAGGCCCCTCCAACGTGGCGGAACCTATAATTCACCCCTCCACTTT	CASRPLQRGGTYNSPLHF
NA	TRBD2	TRBV27	TRBJ2-1	TGTGCCAGCAGATCGGCGGGGGTCTCCTCCTACAATGAGCAGTTCTTC	CASRSAGVSSYNEQFF
NA	NA	TRBV6-2/TRBV6-3	TRBJ1-3	TGTGCCAGCAGTTACATGAGGCGCCGCTCTGGAAACACCATATATTTT	CASSYMRRRSGNTIYF
once	TRBD2	TRBV2	TRBJ2-1	TGTGCCAGCAGTGAGTGGCTAGCGGGGGGCAATGAGCAGTTCTTC	CASSEWLAGGNEQFF
NA	TRBD1	TRBV18	TRBJ2-6	TGTGCCAGCTCACCCTTCGCGGGACAGGGGTTTGAGGCTGGGGCCAACGTCCTGACTTTC	CASSPFAGQGFEAGANVLTF
NA	NA	TRBV7-3	TRBJ2-2	TGTGCCAGCAGCCCAGGGGAAGAGACCGGGGAGCTGTTTTTT	CASSPGEETGELFF
NA	TRBD1	TRBV11-2	TRBJ2-5	TGTGCCAGCAGCCCCGACAGGGTCCAAGAGACCCAGTACTTC	CASSPDRVQETQYF
NA	NA	TRBV24-1	TRBJ1-5	TGTGCCACCAGTGATCCCTCGGGAGGGGTCGGTCAGCCCCAGCATTTT	CATSDPSGGVGQPQHF
NA	TRBD1	TRBV9	TRBJ2-1	TGTGCCAGCAACCCGGGACAGGGGGGGAATGAGCAGTTCTTC	CASNPGQGGNEQFF
NA	TRBD2	TRBV6-5	TRBJ2-1	TGTGCCAGCACTCTCACGGGGGGTAGCGAAGAGCGGTTCTTC	CASTLTGGSEERFF
once	TRBD1	TRBV19	TRBJ2-7	TGTGCCAGTAGTATAACGGGACAGCAACTCTCCTACGAGCAGTACTTC	CASSITGQQLSYEQYF
NA	TRBD2	TRBV24-1	TRBJ2-1	TGTGCCACCAGTGCTCTAGCGGGAGGGCCCAATGAGCAGTTCTTC	CATSALAGGPNEQFF
NA	TRBD1	TRBV27	TRBJ1-2	TGTGCCAGCAGTACTTTCGACAGGGGAGGTGGCTACACCTTC	CASSTFDRGGGYTF
NA	TRBD2	TRBV11-2	TRBJ2-3	TGTGCCAGCAGCTTAGACGGACTAGCCTCCGCAGATACGCAGTATTTT	CASSLDGLASADTQYF
NA	TRBD1	TRBV4-1	TRBJ2-6	TGCGCCAGCAGCCAGGGACAGGGGACTGGGGCCAACGTCCTGACTTTC	CASSQGQGTGANVLTF
NA	TRBD1	TRBV7-2	TRBJ2-1	TGTGCCAGCAGCTTATTCGGGACAGGGGACTACAATGAGCAGTTCTTC	CASSLFGTGDYNEQFF
few	TRBD2	TRBV7-2	TRBJ2-3	TGTGCCAGCAGTATTAGCGGGATCAGCACAGATACGCAGTATTTT	CASSISGISTDTQYF
NA	TRBD2	TRBV9	TRBJ2-3	TGTGCCAGCAGCGTCTTACCTAGTAGCGGGGGGATCACAGATACGCAGTATTTT	CASSVLPSSGGITDTQYF
NA	TRBD1	TRBV9	TRBJ1-2	TGTGCCAGCAGCCCACGGACAGGGGATGGCTACACCTTC	CASSPRTGDGYTF
NA	TRBD1	TRBV7-2	TRBJ1-1	TGTGCCAGCAGCTTAGAGAGCCTCAGGGGGACTGAAGCTTTCTTT	CASSLESLRGTEAFF
NA	TRBD2	TRBV10-3	TRBJ2-1	TGTGCCATCAGTGGTCAGCGGGGGGCCCGACATGAGCAGTTCTTC	CAISGQRGARHEQFF
NA	TRBD2	TRBV5-1	TRBJ2-7	TGCGCCAGCAGTTCTCTAGCGGGAGGAAACAACGAGCAGTACTTC	CASSSLAGGNNEQYF
NA	TRBD1	TRBV4-3	TRBJ1-6	TGCGCCAGCAGCCAGGTCAGACAGGGCCCTAATTCACCCCTCCACTTT	CASSQVRQGPNSPLHF
NA	NA	TRBV30	TRBJ1-5	TGTGCCTGGAGTGTTGAGACAGTTCAGCCCCAGCATTTT	CAWSVETVQPQHF
NA	TRBD2	TRBV6-4	TRBJ2-1	TGTGCCAGCAGCGTAGCGGGAGGGGCGGATGAGCAGTTCTTC	CASSVAGGADEQFF
NA	NA	TRBV28	TRBJ1-4	TGTGCCAGCAGTTTAAGGGGTTTTAATGAAAAACTGTTTTTT	CASSLRGFNEKLFF
NA	TRBD1	TRBV29-1	TRBJ2-5	TGCAGCGCCCGAAGGGACAGCCAAGAGACCCAGTACTTC	CSARRDSQETQYF
NA	TRBD1	TRBV24-1	TRBJ2-7	TGTGCCACCAGTGACCCCGGGACAGGAAATGGCGAGCAGTACTTC	CATSDPGTGNGEQYF
NA	TRBD1	TRBV6-2/TRBV6-3	TRBJ1-2	TGTGCCAGCAGCCTTGCCTCGGGACAGAACTATGGCTACACCTTC	CASSLASGQNYGYTF
NA	TRBD2	TRBV9	TRBJ2-7	TGTGCCAGCAGCGCTCCGAGGAGCGGGGGAGCTACCTACGAGCAGTACTTC	CASSAPRSGGATYEQYF
NA	NA	TRBV7-2	TRBJ2-3	TGTGCCAGCAGCCACTATGGCCGTACTCGACAGTCAGATACGCAGTATTTT	CASSHYGRTRQSDTQYF
NA	TRBD1	TRBV27	TRBJ1-4	TGTGCCACCCCGGCCCGACAGGGGAATGAAAAACTGTTTTTT	CATPARQGNEKLFF
NA	NA	TRBV18	TRBJ2-5	TGTGCCAGCTCCCCTGTCCGAGCGGGCGGCTTCCAAGAGACCCAGTACTTC	CASSPVRAGGFQETQYF
NA	NA	TRBV27	TRBJ2-7	TGTGCCAGCAGGGTTAATGGGGGCCGGTACGAGCAGTACTTC	CASRVNGGRYEQYF
once	TRBD2	TRBV7-2	TRBJ2-3	TGTGCCAGCAGCTTAGCGGGTACTAGCGGGGGGGCCCCAGATACGCAGTATTTT	CASSLAGTSGGAPDTQYF